Below, 2 T cell receptor beta chains from the same sample are listed, as sequenced in a study of blood T cells in healthy people across ages. It was with a sample-barcoded 5' primer and a J-beta primer mix that a second PCR of about 7 to 12 cycles was run. TCRdb re-called the 5' RACE reads with MiXCR, one entry per CDR3 protein. The data hold approximately 800,000 distinct CDR3 sequences, with 46% observed a single time. Specimen: blood. These receptors were collected from a man aged 80 or over in good health.

At least ten counts were recorded for this clonotype. The rearrangement links TRBV20-1 to TRBJ2-1, with TRBD2 matching over 9 bases. The junction had 13 bases not matched to a gene; V was cut back by 3 bases and J by 10 bases. CDR1 and CDR2 (germline): DFQATT, SNEGSKA (reference sequence). The CDR3 has 15 residues. The CDR3 is CSASPLLAGLGEQFF. In DNA form, the CDR3 reads TGCAGTGCTAGCCCTCTCCTAGCGGGACTTGGAGAGCAGTTCTTC.

This chain connects TRBV28 to TRBJ2-7; 7 bases are a match to TRBD2. There are 15 residues in the CDR3. Germline V gene data show CDR1 as MDHEN and CDR2 as SYDVKM. V was clipped by 5 bases and J by 9 bases; unmatched bases: 16. In DNA form, the CDR3 reads TGTGCCAGCAGTACCATTCTAGCGGCTATACGAGGGCAGTACTTC. Translated, it gives CASSTILAAIRGQYF.